This entry lists 22 T cell receptor beta chains sequenced from one sample in a study of regulatory T cells in long-lasting Graves disease. Stated time point: persistent/refractory GD, antithyroid drugs over 5 years with positive TRAb. The authors made the TCR library using RNA they extracted from PBMCs. iRepertoire HTBI primers and Arm-PCR of CDR3 regions built TCR beta libraries. TCRdb re-analysed the multiplex PCR reads in MiXCR, keeping a single row per CDR3 protein. This sample has 400,000 to 500,000 distinct CDR3 sequences; roughly a fifth occur once, and the top ten carry 13% to 15%. The starting material was peripheral blood mononuclear cells (PBMCs), obtained when the disease was refractory, from a patient treated with antithyroid drugs. The receptor source for this set is a female donor with Graves disease.

Ten or more counts support this clonotype. The chain combines TRBV27 with TRBJ2-7, with unresolved D. V was clipped by 2 bases and J by 6 bases, with 5 bases between them. The germline gives CDR1 MNHEY, CDR2 SMNVEV (reference sequence). The CDR3 contains 11 residues. The CDR3 nucleotides read TGTGCCAGCAGTTTAGGAAGCGAGCAGTACTTC. As protein: CASSLGSEQYF.

This clonotype was counted a few times. The chain combines TRBV20-1 with TRBJ1-1, with TRBD1 matching 7 bases. With V trimmed by 6 bases and J by 2 bases, 12 bases remained unmatched. The germline V gene has CDR1 DFQATT and CDR2 SNEGSKA (reference sequence). CDR3 length: 15 residues. The CDR3 sequence is CSATTTGWLNTEAFF. DNA of the CDR3: TGCAGTGCGACAACGACAGGGTGGTTAAACACTGAAGCTTTCTTT.

This clonotype appeared many times. The V call is TRBV6-1, the J call TRBJ2-5, with D unresolved. Germline V CDR1 and CDR2: MNHNS, SASEGT. The CDR3 runs to 15 residues. V was trimmed by 4 bases and J by 1 base, leaving 13 bases between them. The chain's CDR3 is CASSVLPRTQETQYF. In DNA form, the CDR3 reads TGTGCCAGCAGTGTCCTTCCAAGGACCCAAGAGACCCAGTACTTC.

In its sample, this clonotype was seen many times. The CDR3 sequence is CATREGQDSYEQYF. In DNA form, the CDR3 reads TGTGCCACCAGGGAAGGGCAGGACTCCTACGAGCAGTACTTC. The chain has TRBV15 and TRBJ2-7; the D is unclear. The CDR3 is made up of 14 amino acids. CDR1 LNHNV and CDR2 YYDKDF come from the germline V gene (reference sequence). V was cut by 6 bases and J by 0 bases, with 12 bases left in between.

This clonotype occurred a few times. The chain couples TRBV3-1 to TRBJ1-1, with D uncertain. Trimming removed 0 bases at V and 0 bases at J, with 14 bases between. Germline-derived CDR1 and CDR2 are LGHDT and YNNKEL (reference sequence). This CDR3 comprises 17 residues. The CDR3 region has the DNA TGTGCCAGCAGCCAAGATAGGAGAAAGTCGGTGAACACTGAAGCTTTCTTT. Translation: CASSQDRRKSVNTEAFF.

V and J are TRBV7-9 and TRBJ1-2; a weak D match, TRBD1 (6 bases). Trimming took 3 bases from V and 6 from J, leaving 11 bases between them. The CDR3 spans 13 residues. Germline V lookup: CDR1 SEHNR, CDR2 FQNEAQ (reference sequence). As DNA, the CDR3 is TGTGCCAGCAGCTTCCGACAGGAGGATGGCTACACCTTC. Its protein is CASSFRQEDGYTF.

A few counts support this clonotype. The chain joins TRBV20-1 to TRBJ2-7; 12 positions match TRBD2. Germline-derived CDR1 and CDR2 are DFQATT and SNEGSKA (reference sequence). After removal of 3 bases from V and 3 bases from J, the junction contained 9 bases not matched to a gene. The CDR3 runs to 16 residues. CDR3 nucleotide sequence: TGCAGTGCTAGCCCCCTCCTAGCGGGGGGGGACTACGAGCAGTACTTC. Protein sequence: CSASPLLAGGDYEQYF.

The table lists this clonotype with many counts. The rearrangement links TRBV20-1 to TRBJ2-7; D might be TRBD2 (5 bases). Germline V gives CDR1 DFQATT, CDR2 SNEGSKA (reference sequence). CDR3 length: 14 amino acids. Trimming removed 0 bases at V and 4 bases at J, with 13 bases between. CDR3 DNA: TGCAGTGCTAGAGATCCCCTAGCTGGATACGAGCAGTACTTC. This codes for CSARDPLAGYEQYF.

This clonotype was found many times. The DNA for the CDR3 is TGTGCCAGCAGTTACTCGACGAGCGCTTCCTACGAGCAGTACTTC. Its translation is CASSYSTSASYEQYF. V gene TRBV6-5 combines with J gene TRBJ2-7; D ambiguous. The germline V gene has CDR1 MNHEY and CDR2 SVGAGI. V was shortened by 0 bases and J by 1 base, with 10 bases between the two germline ends. The CDR3 length is 15 residues.

The chain employs TRBV18 and TRBJ2-3; D is perhaps TRBD2 (5 bases). The CDR3 sequence is 16 residues long. Trimming cost V 0 bases and J 0 bases, with 10 bases left between them. The germline gives CDR1 KGHSH, CDR2 LQKENI. The CDR3 sequence: CASSPPGTRSTDTQYF. CDR3 nucleotide sequence: TGTGCCAGCTCACCACCCGGAACTAGAAGCACAGATACGCAGTATTTT. The full variable domain, rest sourced from reference TRBV18 and TRBJ2-3, is NAGVMQNPRHLVRRRGQEARLRCSPMKGHSHVYWYRQLPEEGLKFMVYLQKENIIDESGMPKERFSAEFPKEGPSILRIQQVVRGDSAAYFCASSPPGTRSTDTQYFGPGTRLTVL.

There are many counts of this clonotype. Written as DNA, the CDR3 is TGTGCCAGCAGTGAATGGCCTAGCGATGAGCAGTTCTTC. Its protein product is CASSEWPSDEQFF. The V gene is TRBV2, the J gene TRBJ2-1, with D possibly TRBD2 on 6 matching bases. Trimming took off 2 bases at V and 8 bases at J, with 10 bases between the two ends. Germline-derived CDR1 and CDR2 are SNHLY and FYNNEI. CDR3 length equals 13 residues.

This clonotype has more than one count but fewer than ten. This rearrangement joins TRBV6-1 to TRBJ2-7; a possible D gene is TRBD2 (6 bases). V shed 2 bases and J shed 7 bases, with 18 bases lying between them. The CDR3 runs to 15 residues. Germline loops: CDR1 MNHNS, CDR2 SASEGT. The CDR3 bases are TGTGCCAGCAGTGAATATGGGACTGAATTGTGGGAGCAGTACTTC. Its protein is CASSEYGTELWEQYF.

This clonotype was observed a few times. The junction differs from germline at one of its ends, possibly a read error. This rearrangement joins TRBV4-1 to TRBJ1-2, with 8 bases that match TRBD1. This CDR3 spans 12 amino acids. The germline gives CDR1 MGHRA, CDR2 YSYEKL. CDR3 DNA sequence: TGCGCCAGCAGCAGACAGGGGTATGACTACACCTTC. Encoded protein: CASSRQGYDYTF.

Note on this clonotype: Relative to the germline gene, one junction end is altered; a read error may explain this. The J gene is TRBJ2-2, the V gene TRBV5-1, with unresolved D. The CDR3 has 14 amino acids. Looked up from germline, CDR1 is SGHRS and CDR2 is YFSETQ. The chain's CDR3 is CASSLVWNAGELFF. For the CDR3, the DNA is TGCGCCAGCAGCTTGGTCTGGAACGCCGGGGAGCTGTTTTTT.

The CDR3 region is CASTGQFPYEQYF. CDR3 DNA sequence: TGTGCCAGCACCGGACAGTTCCCCTACGAGCAGTACTTC. This chain connects TRBV7-9 to TRBJ2-7, with TRBD1 as a possible D gene (6 bases). The V gene's germline CDR1 is SEHNR and CDR2 FQNEAQ (reference sequence). Trimming took 7 bases from V and 2 from J, leaving 12 bases between them. The CDR3 spans 13 residues. Drawing the rest from reference TRBV7-9 and TRBJ2-7, the complete variable domain is DTGVSQNPRHKITKRGQNVTFRCDPISEHNRLYWYRQTLGQGPEFLTYFQNEAQLEKSRLLSDRFSAERPKGSFSTLEIQRTEQGDSAMYLCASTGQFPYEQYFGPGTRLTVT.

This clonotype has just a few counts. The V call is TRBV29-1, the J call TRBJ2-2; tentative D call: TRBD1 (6 bases). Germline loops: CDR1 SQVTM, CDR2 ANQGSEA. The CDR3 length is 13 residues. V lost 7 bases to trimming and J lost 4 bases, with 13 bases between them. The CDR3 reads CSARQESTGELFF. The CDR3, as DNA: TGCAGCGCCAGACAGGAAAGCACCGGGGAGCTGTTTTTT.

This clonotype was counted at least ten times. This chain connects TRBV6-1 to TRBJ1-1; D is uncertain. The length of the CDR3 is 15 residues. The V end was cut by 3 bases, the J end by 0 bases, with 11 bases between. From germline, CDR1 is MNHNS and CDR2 SASEGT. The CDR3 nucleotides are TGTGCCAGCAGTGACGTAAACCTCATGAACACTGAAGCTTTCTTT. It encodes CASSDVNLMNTEAFF.

This clonotype was picked up a small number of times. The V and J genes are TRBV7-3 and TRBJ2-2; D is ambiguous. Germline values: CDR1 SGHTA, CDR2 FQGTGA. The CDR3 consists of 14 residues. With 0 bases removed from V and 7 bases from J, the gap between germline ends came to 9 bases. This CDR3 is CASSLTREDGELFF. The DNA of the CDR3 is TGTGCCAGCAGCTTAACTCGCGAGGACGGGGAGCTGTTTTTT.

This chain connects TRBV20-1 to TRBJ2-1, with a tentative D call TRBD2 (5 bases). The CDR3 consists of 15 residues. CDR1 is DFQATT, CDR2 SNEGSKA, per germline (reference sequence). Trimming shortened V by 0 bases and J by 2 bases, and 11 bases separated the two germline ends. For the CDR3, the DNA is TGCAGTGCTAGAGATCTCGTGGGAGCCTACAATGAGCAGTTCTTC. Residues: CSARDLVGAYNEQFF.

This clonotype was recorded at least ten times. The CDR3 DNA reads as TGTGCCAGCAGTTTTCGGGACAGGTCTATTTCTGGGGCCAACGTCCTGACTTTC. Protein: CASSFRDRSISGANVLTF. The chain is built from TRBV28 and TRBJ2-6, with TRBD1 matching 8 bases. V lost 3 bases, J lost 1 base, and 8 bases stayed unmatched. There are 18 residues in the CDR3. From germline, CDR1 is MDHEN and CDR2 SYDVKM. The variable domain in full, completed from reference TRBV28 and TRBJ2-6, reads DVKVTQSSRYLVKRTGEKVFLECVQDMDHENMFWYRQDPGLGLRLIYFSYDVKMKEKGDIPEGYSVSREKKERFSLILESASTNQTSMYLCASSFRDRSISGANVLTFGAGSRLTVL.

This clonotype appeared many times. This chain connects TRBV28 to TRBJ1-1; D not certain. Trimming stripped 5 bases from V and 2 bases from J, with 21 bases between. The germline V gene has CDR1 MDHEN and CDR2 SYDVKM. The CDR3 length is 17 residues. CDR3 region: CASSPHLGASSNTEAFF. Here the CDR3 DNA reads TGTGCCAGCAGTCCCCATCTGGGAGCCTCCAGTAACACTGAAGCTTTCTTT.

This clonotype occurred many times. The chain uses TRBV3-1 and TRBJ1-1; D ambiguous. CDR1 and CDR2 from the germline V gene are LGHDT and YNNKEL (reference sequence). The CDR3 extends over 12 amino acids. V lost 2 bases, J lost 7 bases, and 8 bases lay in between. CDR3 sequence reads: CASSQMDGEAFF. CDR3 sequence (DNA): TGTGCCAGCAGCCAAATGGACGGTGAAGCTTTCTTT.